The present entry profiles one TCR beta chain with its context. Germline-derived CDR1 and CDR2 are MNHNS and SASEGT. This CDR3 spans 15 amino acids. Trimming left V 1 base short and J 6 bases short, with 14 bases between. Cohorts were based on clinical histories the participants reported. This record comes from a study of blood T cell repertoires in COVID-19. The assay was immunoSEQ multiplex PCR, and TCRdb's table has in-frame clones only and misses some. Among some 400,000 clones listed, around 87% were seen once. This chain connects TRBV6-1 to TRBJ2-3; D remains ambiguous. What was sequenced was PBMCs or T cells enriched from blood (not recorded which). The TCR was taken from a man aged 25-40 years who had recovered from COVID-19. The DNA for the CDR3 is TGTGCCAGCAGTGAAGTCTTAGAGCTAGTCGATACGCAGTATTTT. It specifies CASSEVLELVDTQYF.